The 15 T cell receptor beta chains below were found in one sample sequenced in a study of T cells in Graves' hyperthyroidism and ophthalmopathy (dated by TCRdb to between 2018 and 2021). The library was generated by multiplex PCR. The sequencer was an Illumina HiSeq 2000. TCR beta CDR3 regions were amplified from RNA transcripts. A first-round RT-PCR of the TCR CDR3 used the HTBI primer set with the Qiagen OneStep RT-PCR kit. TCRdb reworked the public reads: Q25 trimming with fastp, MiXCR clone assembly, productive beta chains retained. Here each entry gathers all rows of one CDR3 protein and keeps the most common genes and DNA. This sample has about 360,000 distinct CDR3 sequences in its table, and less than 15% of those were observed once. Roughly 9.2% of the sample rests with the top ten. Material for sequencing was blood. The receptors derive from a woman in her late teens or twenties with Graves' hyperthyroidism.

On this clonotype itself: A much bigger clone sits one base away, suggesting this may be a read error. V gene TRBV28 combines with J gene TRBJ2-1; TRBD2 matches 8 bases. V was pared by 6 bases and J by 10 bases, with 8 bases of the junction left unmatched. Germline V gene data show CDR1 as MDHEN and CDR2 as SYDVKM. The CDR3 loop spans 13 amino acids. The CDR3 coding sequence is TGTGCCAGCAGGGCTTCGGGAGGGCTCGAGCAGTTCTTC. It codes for CASRASGGLEQFF.

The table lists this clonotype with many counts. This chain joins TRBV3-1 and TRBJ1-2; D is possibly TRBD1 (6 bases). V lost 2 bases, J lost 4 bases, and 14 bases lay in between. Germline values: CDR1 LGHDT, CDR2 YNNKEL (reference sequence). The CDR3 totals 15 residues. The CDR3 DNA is TGTGCCAGCAGCCAACTGGACAGCGTTATCTATGGCTACACCTTC. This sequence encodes CASSQLDSVIYGYTF.

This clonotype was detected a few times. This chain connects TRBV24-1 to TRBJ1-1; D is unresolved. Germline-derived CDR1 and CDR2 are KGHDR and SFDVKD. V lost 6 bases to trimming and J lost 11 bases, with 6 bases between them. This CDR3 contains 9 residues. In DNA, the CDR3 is TGTGCCACCAGTATGTCGGCTTTCTTT. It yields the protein CATSMSAFF.

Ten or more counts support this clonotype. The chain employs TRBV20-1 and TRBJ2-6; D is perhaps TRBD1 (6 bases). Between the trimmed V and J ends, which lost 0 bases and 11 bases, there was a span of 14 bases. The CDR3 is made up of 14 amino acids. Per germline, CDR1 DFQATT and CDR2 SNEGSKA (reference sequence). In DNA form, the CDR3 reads TGCAGTGCTAGAGACTCCAGGGGCGTCGACGTCCTGACTTTC. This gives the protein CSARDSRGVDVLTF.

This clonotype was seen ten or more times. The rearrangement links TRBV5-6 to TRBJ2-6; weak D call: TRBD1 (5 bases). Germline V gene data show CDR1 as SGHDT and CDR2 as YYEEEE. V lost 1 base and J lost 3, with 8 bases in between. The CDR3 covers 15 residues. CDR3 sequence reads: CASSLKGFGANVLTF. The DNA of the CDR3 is TGTGCCAGCAGCTTGAAGGGGTTTGGGGCCAACGTCCTGACTTTC. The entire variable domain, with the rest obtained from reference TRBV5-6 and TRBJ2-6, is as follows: DAGVTQSPTHLIKTRGQQVTLRCSPKSGHDTVSWYQQALGQGPQFIFQYYEEEERQRGNFPDRFSGHQFPNYSSELNVNALLLGDSALYLCASSLKGFGANVLTFGAGSRLTVL.

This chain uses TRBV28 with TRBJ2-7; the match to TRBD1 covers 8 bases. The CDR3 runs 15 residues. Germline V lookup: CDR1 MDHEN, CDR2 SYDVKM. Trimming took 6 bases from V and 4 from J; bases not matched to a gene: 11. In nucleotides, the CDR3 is TGTGCCAGCAGCGACTCTGGACAGGGTCTGTACGAGCAGTACTTC. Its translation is CASSDSGQGLYEQYF.

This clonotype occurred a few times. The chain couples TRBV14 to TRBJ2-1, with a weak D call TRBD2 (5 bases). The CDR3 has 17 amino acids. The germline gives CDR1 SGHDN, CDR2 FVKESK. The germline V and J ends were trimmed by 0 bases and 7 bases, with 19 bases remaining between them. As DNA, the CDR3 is TGTGCCAGCAGCCAAGACGCAGAGGAGGCTAATAGGAATGAGCAGTTCTTC. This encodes CASSQDAEEANRNEQFF.

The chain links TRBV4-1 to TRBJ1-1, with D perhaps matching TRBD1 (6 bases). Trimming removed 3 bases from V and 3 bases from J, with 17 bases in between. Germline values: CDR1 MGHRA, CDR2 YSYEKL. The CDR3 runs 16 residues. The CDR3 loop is CASSHPDSLMDTEAFF. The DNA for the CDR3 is TGCGCCAGCAGCCATCCGGACAGCCTTATGGACACTGAAGCTTTCTTT.

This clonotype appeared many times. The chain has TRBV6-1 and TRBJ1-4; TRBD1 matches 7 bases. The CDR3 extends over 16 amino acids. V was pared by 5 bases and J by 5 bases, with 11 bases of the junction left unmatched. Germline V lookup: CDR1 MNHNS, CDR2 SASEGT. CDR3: CASSPTRGRGNEKLFF. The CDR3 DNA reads TGTGCCAGCAGTCCCACTCGGGGCAGGGGGAATGAAAAACTGTTTTTT.

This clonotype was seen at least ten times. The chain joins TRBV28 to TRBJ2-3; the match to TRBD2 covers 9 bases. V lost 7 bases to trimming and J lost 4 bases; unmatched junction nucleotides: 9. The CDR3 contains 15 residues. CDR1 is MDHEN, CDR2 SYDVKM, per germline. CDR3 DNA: TGTGCCAGCAAGGTTAGCGGGAGAGTATCAGATACGCAGTATTTT. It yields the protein CASKVSGRVSDTQYF.

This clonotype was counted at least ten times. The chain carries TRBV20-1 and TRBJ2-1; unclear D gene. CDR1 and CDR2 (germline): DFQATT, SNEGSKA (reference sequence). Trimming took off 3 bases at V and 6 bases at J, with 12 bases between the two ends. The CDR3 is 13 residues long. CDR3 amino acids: CSARTFEFNEQFF. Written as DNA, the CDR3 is TGCAGTGCTAGGACGTTTGAGTTCAATGAGCAGTTCTTC.

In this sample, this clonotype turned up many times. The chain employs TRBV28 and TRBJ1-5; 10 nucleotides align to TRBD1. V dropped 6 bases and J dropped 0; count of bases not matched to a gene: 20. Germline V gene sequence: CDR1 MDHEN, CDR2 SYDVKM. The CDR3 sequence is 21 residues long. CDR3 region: CASSTGTGVPRSQVSNQPQHF. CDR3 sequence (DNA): TGTGCCAGCAGCACCGGGACAGGGGTCCCGAGAAGCCAGGTTAGCAATCAGCCCCAGCATTTT. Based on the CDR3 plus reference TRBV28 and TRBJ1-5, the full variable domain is DVKVTQSSRYLVKRTGEKVFLECVQDMDHENMFWYRQDPGLGLRLIYFSYDVKMKEKGDIPEGYSVSREKKERFSLILESASTNQTSMYLCASSTGTGVPRSQVSNQPQHFGDGTRLSIL.

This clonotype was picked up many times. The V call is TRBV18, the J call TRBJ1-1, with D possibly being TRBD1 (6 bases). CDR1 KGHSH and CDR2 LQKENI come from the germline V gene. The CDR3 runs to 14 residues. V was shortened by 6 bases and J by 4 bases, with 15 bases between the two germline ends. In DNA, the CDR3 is TGTGCCAGCTCTCGACAGGAAGGCCGCACTGAAGCTTTCTTT. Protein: CASSRQEGRTEAFF.

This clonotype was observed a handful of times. The CDR3 nucleotides read TGTGCCAGCACACTATCTCCTCTGGGAGAGTTACAGCCCCAGCATTTT. Residues: CASTLSPLGELQPQHF. The V call is TRBV6-1, the J call TRBJ1-5, with D hard to call. From germline, CDR1 is MNHNS and CDR2 SASEGT. This CDR3 has 16 amino acids. Trimming left V 7 bases short and J 7 bases short, with 23 bases between.

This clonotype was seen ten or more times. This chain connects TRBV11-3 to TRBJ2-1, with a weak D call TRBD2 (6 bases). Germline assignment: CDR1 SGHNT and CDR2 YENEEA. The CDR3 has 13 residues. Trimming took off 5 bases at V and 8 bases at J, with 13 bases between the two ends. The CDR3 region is CASSPVLADEQFF. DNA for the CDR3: TGTGCCAGCAGCCCGGTATTAGCGGATGAGCAGTTCTTC.